Presented here are 7 T cell receptor beta chains from one specimen sequenced in a study of T cell changes during pregnancy in multiple sclerosis. Generated by immunoSEQ multiplex PCR, the TCRdb table keeps only in-frame clones and is missing some. The data hold 90,000 to 95,000 clones, with roughly 90% observed a single time. Sequences were derived from peripheral blood, sampled before pregnancy. These receptors all come from a female donor with multiple sclerosis, enrolled in a pregnancy study.

The V and J genes are TRBV10-2 and TRBJ1-2; 9 bases fit TRBD1. There are 16 residues in the CDR3. Germline-derived CDR1 and CDR2 are WSHSY and SAAADI. V lost 2 bases, J lost 7 bases, and 11 bases stayed unmatched. Here the CDR3 DNA reads TGCGCCAGCAGTGAGACTAAACAGGGGGCGGTGAGTGGCTACACCTTC. Translation: CASSETKQGAVSGYTF.

This clone was seen a single time. The chain joins TRBV5-8 to TRBJ2-7; D gene uncertain. Trimming stripped 1 base from V and 4 bases from J, with 12 bases between. CDR3 length: 14 amino acids. Germline CDR1 reads SGHTS; CDR2 reads YDEGEE. CDR3 amino acids: CASSLSGRFYEQYF. The CDR3 DNA sequence: TGTGCCAGCAGCTTGTCCGGCAGGTTTTACGAGCAGTACTTC.

This clone was observed a single time. The same CDR3 arises from other DNA sequences in this sample as well. The V and J genes are TRBV18 and TRBJ2-1, with a tentative D call TRBD1 (6 bases). V was cut by 3 bases and J by 4 bases, with 10 bases left in between. The CDR3 loop spans 14 amino acids. Germline values: CDR1 KGHSH, CDR2 LQKENI. CDR3 protein: CASSPQDRYNEQFF. For the CDR3, the DNA is TGTGCCAGCTCACCGCAGGACAGATACAATGAGCAGTTCTTC.

The V call is TRBV7-2, the J call TRBJ2-3, with D maybe TRBD1 (6 bases). Trimming cost V 3 bases and J 0 bases, with 16 bases left between them. This CDR3 contains 17 residues. Germline loops: CDR1 SGHTA, CDR2 FQGNSA. CDR3 nucleotide sequence: TGTGCCAGCAGCTTCCCCTCGACAGGAGTGAGCACAGATACGCAGTATTTT. It encodes CASSFPSTGVSTDTQYF.

The rearrangement links TRBV2 to TRBJ2-3, with 12 positions matching TRBD2. V was clipped by 5 bases and J by 7 bases; unmatched bases: 10. Germline lookup yields CDR1 SNHLY and CDR2 FYNNEI. The CDR3 is 16 amino acids. For the CDR3, the DNA is TGTGCCAGCAGTCCAACTTCTAGCGGGAGGGCGAATACGCAGTATTTT. This encodes CASSPTSSGRANTQYF.

This chain links TRBV5-1 with TRBJ1-3, with D possibly TRBD1 on 5 matching bases. Germline CDR1 SGHRS, CDR2 YFSETQ. V lost 1 base to trimming and J lost 0 bases, with 11 bases between them. This CDR3 contains 16 residues. DNA for the CDR3: TGCGCCAGCAGCTTGATGGGACTGGTCTCTGGAAACACCATATATTTT. Encoded protein: CASSLMGLVSGNTIYF.

This clone was seen only once. This sequence joins TRBV4-2 and TRBJ2-1, with TRBD2 identical over 9 bases. V was pared by 0 bases and J by 11 bases, with 14 bases of the junction left unmatched. Germline CDR1 and CDR2: LGHNA and YNFKEQ. CDR3 length: 17 residues. The CDR3 DNA is TGTGCCAGCAGCCAAGAGTCGCGGGGGGGCCCAGCGGTGAAGCAGTTCTTC. Protein product: CASSQESRGGPAVKQFF.